The 9 T cell receptor beta chains in this list originate from one sample, sequenced in a study of tumor-infiltrating lymphocytes in primary liver carcinoma. Starting material of 500 to 600 ng total RNA yielded TCR beta cDNA via a constant-region primer. ARM-PCR, slightly modified, supplied the TCR beta libraries through three nested multiplex PCR rounds. Amplification in the first two PCR rounds was performed using TRBV1-TRBV30 forward primers and a C-beta reverse primer for 10 cycles each. TCRdb redid the calling of the multiplex PCR reads with MiXCR, one entry per CDR3 protein. The sample has more than 95,000 distinct CDR3 sequences; roughly three fifths are singletons. Co-extracting RNA and DNA was done with about 17-30 mg of unsorted bulk tissue as input. Sequenced: liver tumor tissue from sampling region 3. The sample's subset: tumor region T3, left-lateral pole. The receptor source for this set is a woman aged 60-75 years with primary liver carcinoma and hepatitis B virus infection.

A note on this clonotype: No conserved phenylalanine or tryptophan ends this CDR3, so it is likely a read error. The chain carries TRBV30 and TRBJ2-1; D possibly matches TRBD1 or TRBD2 (5 bases each). CDR3 length equals 14 residues. Germline V CDR1 and CDR2: GTSNPN, SVGIG (reference sequence). V was clipped by 5 bases and J by 5 bases, with 16 bases between them. The CDR3 reads CAWGPGRLNNEQFS. DNA of the CDR3: TGTGCCTGGGGACCGGGACGGCTAAACAATGAGCAGTTCTCC.

In nucleotides, the CDR3 is TGTGCCAGCAGCAGACTCGGACAGGGATACAGGGGTGAGCAGTTCTTC. This translates into CASSRLGQGYRGEQFF. The chain has TRBV11-3 and TRBJ2-1; 8 bases align to TRBD1. Germline lookup yields CDR1 SGHNT and CDR2 YENEEA. There are 16 residues in the CDR3. J lost 9 bases, V lost 5 bases, and 15 bases had no gene match.

The chain is built from TRBV11-3 and TRBJ2-7; D is unresolved. Germline assignment: CDR1 SGHNT and CDR2 YENEEA. There are 16 residues in the CDR3. The CDR3 coding sequence is TGTATCAGCAGCTTAGAAAAAGGGCCCGGGCCCTACGAGCAGTACTTC. It is translated as CISSLEKGPGPYEQYF.

In the case of this clonotype: One end of the junction fails to match germline, which may point to a read error. V is TRBV12-3 or TRBV12-4 and J is TRBJ2-1, with D tentatively TRBD1 (5 bases). The CDR3 covers 15 residues. In DNA, the CDR3 is TGTGCCAGCAGTCCCTGGGGCAGAAATTACAATGAACAGTTCTTC. Translated: CASSPWGRNYNEQFF.

This clonotype was picked up a small number of times. V and J are TRBV28 and TRBJ2-5; the D call may be TRBD1 or TRBD2 (5 bases each). Trimming left V 5 bases short and J 1 base short, with 14 bases between. Germline assignment: CDR1 MDHEN and CDR2 SYDVKM. The CDR3 spans 15 residues. The DNA of the CDR3 is TGTGCCAGCAGTCAAACCGGGACCCGCCAAGAGACCCAGTACTTC. Translated, it gives CASSQTGTRQETQYF.

A remark on this clonotype: Sequence at one end of the junction differs from germline and may be a read error. For the CDR3, the DNA is TGTGCCAGCAGGACTAACGGTTCCTACAATGAGCAATTCTTC. Residues: CASRTNGSYNEQFF. This chain uses TRBV6-2 or TRBV6-3 with TRBJ2-1; D is perhaps TRBD2 (5 bases). The germline gives CDR1 MNHEY, CDR2 SVGEGT. This CDR3 has 14 residues.

Of note for this clonotype: A much larger clone sits a single nucleotide away, making a read error possible. The genes are TRBV29-1 and TRBJ2-3; 7 nucleotides align to TRBD2. Germline V CDR1 and CDR2: SQVTM, ANQGSEA. The CDR3 length is 15 residues. As DNA, the CDR3 is TGCAGCGTTGGCGGCGCTAGCGGATACACAGATATGCAGTATTTT. Amino acid sequence: CSVGGASGYTDMQYF.

The genes are TRBV5-1 and TRBJ2-2, with unresolved D. The germline V gene encodes CDR1 SGHRS and CDR2 YFSETQ. There are 14 residues in the CDR3. With 4 bases removed from V and 7 bases from J, the gap between germline ends came to 14 bases. DNA of the CDR3: TGCGCCAGCAGCGTGATAGGGCGACTCGGGGAGCTGTTTTTT. It yields the protein CASSVIGRLGELFF.

On this clonotype: Germline and junction disagree at one end, which may indicate a read error. V and J are TRBV7-2 and TRBJ2-1, with 13 bases aligning to TRBD2. This CDR3 is 15 amino acids long. Germline CDR1 reads SGHTA; CDR2 reads FQGNSA. The CDR3 sequence is CASSARTSGSNGQFF. The CDR3 DNA sequence: TGCGCCAGCAGCGCCAGGACTAGCGGGAGTAATGGGCAGTTCTTC.